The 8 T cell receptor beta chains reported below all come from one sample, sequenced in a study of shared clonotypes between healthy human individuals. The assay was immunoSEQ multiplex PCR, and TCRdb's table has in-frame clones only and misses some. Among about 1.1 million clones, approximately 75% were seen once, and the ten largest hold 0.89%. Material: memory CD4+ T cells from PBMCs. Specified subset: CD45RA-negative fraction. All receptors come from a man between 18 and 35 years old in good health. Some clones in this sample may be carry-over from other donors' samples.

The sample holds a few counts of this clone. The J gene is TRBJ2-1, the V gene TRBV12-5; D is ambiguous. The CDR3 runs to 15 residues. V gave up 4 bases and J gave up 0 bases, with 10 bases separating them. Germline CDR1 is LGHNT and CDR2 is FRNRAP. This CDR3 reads CASGSQESSYNEQFF. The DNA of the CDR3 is TGTGCTAGTGGTTCTCAGGAGAGCTCCTACAATGAGCAGTTCTTC.

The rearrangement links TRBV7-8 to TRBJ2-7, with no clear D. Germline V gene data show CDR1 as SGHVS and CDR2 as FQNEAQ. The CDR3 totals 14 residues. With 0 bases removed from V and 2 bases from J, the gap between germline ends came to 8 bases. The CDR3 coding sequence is TGTGCCAGCAGCTTAGCCAACAAGGCCTACGAGCAGTACTTC. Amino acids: CASSLANKAYEQYF.

Here the CDR3 DNA reads TGCGCCAGCAGCTTCCAGACTAGCGGGGGATCCTACGAGCAGTACTTC. Protein sequence: CASSFQTSGGSYEQYF. The gene calls are TRBV5-1 and TRBJ2-7; 12 bases fit TRBD2. V lost 2 bases and J lost 1; bases outside the gene matches: 4. Germline CDR1 SGHRS, CDR2 YFSETQ. This CDR3 comprises 16 residues.

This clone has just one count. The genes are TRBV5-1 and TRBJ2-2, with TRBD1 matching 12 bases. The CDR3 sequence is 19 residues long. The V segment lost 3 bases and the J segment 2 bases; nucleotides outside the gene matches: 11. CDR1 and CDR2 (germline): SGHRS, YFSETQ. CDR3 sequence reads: CASSSSPRGTGGNTGELFF. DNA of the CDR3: TGCGCCAGCAGCTCTTCCCCCCGGGGGACAGGGGGCAACACCGGGGAGCTGTTTTTT.

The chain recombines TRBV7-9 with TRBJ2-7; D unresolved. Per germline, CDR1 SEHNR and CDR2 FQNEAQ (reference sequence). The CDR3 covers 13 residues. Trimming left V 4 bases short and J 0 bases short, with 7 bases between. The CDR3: CASSSTHSYEQYF. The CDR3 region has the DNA TGTGCCAGCAGCTCGACACACTCCTACGAGCAGTACTTC.

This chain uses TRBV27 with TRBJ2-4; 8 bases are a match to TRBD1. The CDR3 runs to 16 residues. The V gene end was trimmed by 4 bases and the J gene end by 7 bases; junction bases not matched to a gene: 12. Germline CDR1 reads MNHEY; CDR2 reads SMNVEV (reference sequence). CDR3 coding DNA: TGTGCCAGCAGTTCCTCCCCGACAGGGGTAAGGAACATTCAGTACTTC. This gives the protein CASSSSPTGVRNIQYF.

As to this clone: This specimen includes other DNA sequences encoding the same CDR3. CDR3 sequence: CASSLALQETQYF. Here the CDR3 DNA reads TGTGCCAGCAGCTTAGCGCTCCAAGAGACCCAGTACTTC. The chain uses TRBV7-9 and TRBJ2-5, with unresolved D. The CDR3 loop spans 13 amino acids. The germline gives CDR1 SEHNR, CDR2 FQNEAQ (reference sequence). Trimming removed 0 bases from V and 1 base from J, with 3 bases in between.

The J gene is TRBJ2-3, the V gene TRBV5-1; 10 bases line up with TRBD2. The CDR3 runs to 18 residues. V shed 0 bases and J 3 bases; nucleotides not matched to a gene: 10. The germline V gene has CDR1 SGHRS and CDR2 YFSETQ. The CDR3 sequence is CASSLARSSGSRTDTQYF. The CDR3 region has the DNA TGCGCCAGCAGCTTGGCCCGTTCTAGCGGGAGTAGGACAGATACGCAGTATTTT.